These 29 T cell receptor beta chains were sequenced from one sample in a study of blood T cells in healthy people across ages. A second roughly 6 to 12 cycle PCR used barcoded and J-beta primers. Each CDR3 protein gets one entry after TCRdb re-called the 5' RACE reads with MiXCR. Of approximately 780,000 distinct CDR3 sequences in the sample, around 24% are singletons; the top ten hold around 3%. A further study also used this sample, focusing on T cells of mothers and their children.

The sequencing input was blood. Receptors were obtained from a boy aged 5 to 17 in good health.

The rearrangement joins TRBV20-1 to TRBJ2-1; 8 bases are a match to TRBD2. V lost 3 bases to trimming and J lost 4 bases; unmatched junction nucleotides: 8. This CDR3 has 15 residues. Germline V CDR1 and CDR2: DFQATT, SNEGSKA (reference sequence). The CDR3 DNA follows: TGCAGTGCTAGGCCCGGGAGGGGTCAATACAATGAGCAGTTCTTC. Its protein is CSARPGRGQYNEQFF.

The chain couples TRBV4-2 to TRBJ1-1, with D uncertain. CDR1 and CDR2 (germline): LGHNA, YNFKEQ. The V end lost 0 bases, the J end lost 0 bases, and 8 bases lay between the germline ends. CDR3 length equals 15 residues. In DNA, the CDR3 is TGTGCCAGCAGCCAAGAAAGGCAGATGAACACTGAAGCTTTCTTT. Translation: CASSQERQMNTEAFF.

A remark on this clonotype: One junction end disagrees with the germline gene, perhaps due to a read error. The chain uses TRBV14 and TRBJ2-3; 7 nucleotides align to TRBD1. The CDR3 spans 16 residues. Looked up from germline, CDR1 is SGHDN and CDR2 is FVKESK. The CDR3 region has the DNA TGTGCAAGCAGCTCGGGGCGAGGGGGCCTACCAGATACGCAGTATTTT. This codes for CASSSGRGGLPDTQYF.

Regarding this clonotype: One end of the junction varies from germline; a read error may be responsible. V usage is TRBV20-1 and J usage is TRBJ1-1; D not certain. Germline V gene lookup returns CDR1 DFQATT and CDR2 SNEGSKA (reference sequence). CDR3 size: 14 residues. Written as DNA, the CDR3 is TGCAGTGCTAGAGCGGATTCTATGAACACTGAAGCTCTCTTT. Its protein is CSARADSMNTEALF.

This clonotype showed up just a few times. The chain links TRBV12-3 or TRBV12-4 to TRBJ1-5; TRBD1 matches at 12 bases. Trimming removed 6 bases from V and 4 bases from J; junction bases left unmatched: 7. The CDR3 loop spans 16 amino acids. The CDR3 coding sequence is TGTGCCAGCAGGGGGGAGGGACAGGGGGCTAATCAGCCCCAGCATTTT. Translation gives CASRGEGQGANQPQHF.

This chain links TRBV9 with TRBJ1-3, with a possible D match to TRBD1 (5 bases). The CDR3 runs to 13 residues. Germline V gene sequence: CDR1 SGDLS, CDR2 YYNGEE. V gave up 3 bases and J gave up 4 bases, with 8 bases separating them. CDR3 nucleotide sequence: TGTGCCAGCAGCGACGGGGGGGGAAACACCATATATTTT. Translated, it gives CASSDGGGNTIYF.

Written as DNA, the CDR3 is TGTGCCACGTCACAGAACTATGGCTACACCTTC. Encoded protein: CATSQNYGYTF. The rearrangement joins TRBV2 to TRBJ1-2; no definite D call. The CDR3 totals 11 residues. Deletions cut 10 bases from V and 2 bases from J, with 8 bases between. CDR1 and CDR2 (germline): SNHLY, FYNNEI. Filled out from reference TRBV2 and TRBJ1-2, the complete variable domain reads EPEVTQTPSHQVTQMGQEVILRCVPISNHLYFYWYRQILGQKVEFLVSFYNNEISEKSEIFDDQFSVERPDGSNFTLKIRSTKLEDSAMYFCATSQNYGYTFGSGTRLTVV.

This clonotype was seen more than once but under ten times. This chain links TRBV10-2 with TRBJ2-7, with 7 bases that match TRBD1. V shed 2 bases, J shed 2 bases, and the junction held 6 bases outside the gene matches. Germline assignment: CDR1 WSHSY and CDR2 SAAADI. This CDR3 has 15 amino acids. The CDR3 region is CASSETGTVAYEQYF. The CDR3 coding sequence is TGCGCCAGCAGTGAGACCGGGACAGTGGCCTACGAGCAGTACTTC.

The chain employs TRBV7-9 and TRBJ2-1; no clear D gene. The V end lost 2 bases, the J end lost 8 bases, and 13 bases lay between the germline ends. This CDR3 spans 14 amino acids. The germline gives CDR1 SEHNR, CDR2 FQNEAQ (reference sequence). DNA for the CDR3: TGTGCCAGCAGCTTACCCCCCATTGAGGATGAGCAGTTCTTC. Translated, it gives CASSLPPIEDEQFF. The complete variable domain, with remaining parts taken from reference TRBV7-9 and TRBJ2-1, reads DTGVSQNPRHKITKRGQNVTFRCDPISEHNRLYWYRQTLGQGPEFLTYFQNEAQLEKSRLLSDRFSAERPKGSFSTLEIQRTEQGDSAMYLCASSLPPIEDEQFFGPGTRLTVL.

In regard to this clonotype: Germline and junction disagree at one end, which may indicate a read error. This chain uses TRBV9 with TRBJ2-7, with D possibly TRBD2 on 7 matching bases. The CDR3 runs 14 residues. CDR1 and CDR2 (germline): SGDLS, YYNGEE. The CDR3 nucleotides read TGTGCCAGCAGCGTAGGGGGGGGCGGAGGCGAGCAGTGCTTC. Translation gives CASSVGGGGGEQCF.

There are a few counts of this clonotype. The CDR3 DNA is TGTGCCAGCACCTGGGACAGGACAGAATCCTACGAGCAGTACTTC. This translates into CASTWDRTESYEQYF. The rearrangement joins TRBV6-1 to TRBJ2-5, with 8 bases aligning to TRBD1. The closer fit of TRBJ2-7 to the DNA end suggests the J call may be wrong. The germline CDR1 and CDR2 sequences are MNHNS and SASEGT. This CDR3 contains 15 residues.

Here the CDR3 DNA reads TGTGCCAGCAGCTGGGGACAGGATACGCAGTATTTT. Translated, it gives CASSWGQDTQYF. The rearrangement links TRBV7-9 to TRBJ2-3; TRBD1 matches at 7 bases. V lost 4 bases and J lost 6; bases outside the gene matches: 1. The CDR3 consists of 12 residues. The germline V gene encodes CDR1 SEHNR and CDR2 FQNEAQ (reference sequence).

This clonotype was seen a handful of times. The chain recombines TRBV27 with TRBJ2-7; possibly TRBD1 for D (5 bases). The CDR3 consists of 15 residues. Trimming removed 2 bases at V and 2 bases at J, with 13 bases between. Germline V gene sequence: CDR1 MNHEY, CDR2 SMNVEV (reference sequence). The DNA of the CDR3 is TGTGCCAGCAGTTTAGGGCTGGACACCCCCTACGAGCAGTACTTC. It translates to CASSLGLDTPYEQYF.

This clonotype was detected a few times. V gene TRBV18 combines with J gene TRBJ2-1; D is unclear. Trimming shortened V by 0 bases and J by 7 bases, and 13 bases separated the two germline ends. Germline assignment: CDR1 KGHSH and CDR2 LQKENI. CDR3 length equals 15 residues. The CDR3 DNA reads TGTGCCAGCTCACCACCGACGGGTGGTAGTAATGAGCAGTTCTTC. It codes for CASSPPTGGSNEQFF.

This clonotype occurred a few times. V is TRBV7-2 and J is TRBJ2-1; maybe TRBD1 (5 bases). V was pared by 5 bases and J by 1 base, with 15 bases between. This CDR3 is built from 16 residues. Germline V gene data show CDR1 as SGHTA and CDR2 as FQGNSA. The CDR3 DNA is TGTGCCAGCAGCAATCCCCGCCGACAGTCCTACAATGAGCAGTTCTTC. Translating it yields CASSNPRRQSYNEQFF.

The chain combines TRBV28 with TRBJ2-5; D gene unclear. V dropped 8 bases and J dropped 7 bases, with 5 bases sitting between them. The CDR3 is 9 amino acids. The germline gives CDR1 MDHEN, CDR2 SYDVKM. CDR3 region: CASGLTQYF. CDR3 sequence (DNA): TGTGCCAGCGGTCTGACCCAGTACTTC.

This clonotype appeared a few times. The chain links TRBV3-1 to TRBJ1-2, with 10 bases that match TRBD1. Germline CDR1 reads LGHDT; CDR2 reads YNNKEL (reference sequence). V trimming: 5 bases; J trimming: 6 bases; junction bases outside the gene matches: 9. The CDR3 extends over 15 amino acids. Here the CDR3 reads CASSSRGTGVDGYTF. CDR3 DNA: TGTGCCAGCAGCAGCCGCGGGACAGGGGTCGATGGCTACACCTTC.

The chain couples TRBV27 to TRBJ1-5, with D maybe TRBD1 (5 bases). The germline V gene encodes CDR1 MNHEY and CDR2 SMNVEV (reference sequence). V was shortened by 4 bases and J by 7 bases, with 11 bases between the two germline ends. The CDR3 covers 13 residues. The CDR3, as DNA: TGTGCCAGCAGTTGCAGGGTTGGACAGCCCCAGCATTTT. This translates into CASSCRVGQPQHF.

In this sample, this clonotype turned up a few times. The rearrangement links TRBV29-1 to TRBJ2-7; 7 nucleotides line up with TRBD2. V shed 3 bases and J 5 bases; nucleotides not matched to a gene: 4. The CDR3 spans 12 residues. Germline V gives CDR1 SQVTM, CDR2 ANQGSEA. The CDR3 bases are TGCAGCGTTGACCCCCGGGGGGACGAGCAGTACTTC. Translation gives CSVDPRGDEQYF.

Turning to this clonotype: This is likely a read error, given that the CDR3 carries no conserved phenylalanine or tryptophan at its end. The rearrangement joins TRBV27 to TRBJ1-4; D is uncertain. Germline loops: CDR1 MNHEY, CDR2 SMNVEV (reference sequence). Trimming cost V 8 bases and J 8 bases, with 12 bases left between them. The CDR3 has 12 residues. In nucleotides, the CDR3 is TGTGCCAGCCAGGCTTATCGCGAAAAACTGTTTTCT. This gives the protein CASQAYREKLFS.

The chain joins TRBV10-2 to TRBJ2-5; 11 bases are shared with TRBD1. Gene TRBJ2-7 matches the end of the DNA better, so the J call may be wrong. This CDR3 is 15 amino acids long. Germline V gives CDR1 WSHSY, CDR2 SAAADI. The CDR3 DNA follows: TGCGCCAGCAGTGTTCCGGGACAGGGGGGATACGAGCAGTACTTC. It encodes CASSVPGQGGYEQYF.

A note on this clonotype: This is likely a read error, given that the CDR3 carries no conserved phenylalanine or tryptophan at its end. The chain is built from TRBV4-1 and TRBJ1-1, with D unclear. The CDR3 consists of 16 residues. V lost 0 bases and J 5 bases, leaving 16 bases between the germline ends. Germline V gene data show CDR1 as MGHRA and CDR2 as YSYEKL. CDR3: CASSQEIDLLWTEAFL. The CDR3 region has the DNA TGCGCCAGCAGCCAAGAAATTGACCTCCTTTGGACTGAAGCTTTCCTT.

V gene TRBV12-5 combines with J gene TRBJ2-7; 8 bases fit TRBD1. The CDR3 loop spans 17 amino acids. V dropped 5 bases and J dropped 2; count of bases not matched to a gene: 14. Per germline, CDR1 LGHNT and CDR2 FRNRAP. CDR3 nucleotides: TGTGCTAGTGGTCAATATCCGCGGACAGGGACAGCCTACGAGCAGTACTTC. Its translation: CASGQYPRTGTAYEQYF.

The chain is built from TRBV3-1 and TRBJ1-3, with D unclear. This CDR3 contains 14 residues. Germline V gene lookup returns CDR1 LGHDT and CDR2 YNNKEL (reference sequence). V was trimmed by 0 bases and J by 2 bases, leaving 5 bases between them. CDR3 loop: CASSQDAAGNTIYF. The CDR3 DNA reads TGTGCCAGCAGCCAAGATGCGGCTGGAAACACCATATATTTT.

The V call is TRBV27, the J call TRBJ2-5, with TRBD2 matching 9 bases. The junction had 8 bases not matched to a gene; V was cut back by 4 bases and J by 5 bases. The CDR3 runs 15 residues. Germline V gene lookup returns CDR1 MNHEY and CDR2 SMNVEV (reference sequence). The CDR3: CASSSRSGGRETQYF. The CDR3 bases are TGTGCCAGCAGTTCCCGTAGCGGGGGCCGGGAGACCCAGTACTTC.

This clonotype was seen more than once but under ten times. The chain carries TRBV2 and TRBJ2-3; TRBD2 agrees at 8 bases. V trimming: 3 bases; J trimming: 6 bases; junction bases outside the gene matches: 8. Germline CDR1 is SNHLY and CDR2 is FYNNEI. The CDR3 is made up of 15 amino acids. The CDR3 nucleotides read TGTGCCAGCAGTGAGGACAGCGGGGGCCTGGATACGCAGTATTTT. Translation gives CASSEDSGGLDTQYF. The variable domain in full, completed from reference TRBV2 and TRBJ2-3, reads EPEVTQTPSHQVTQMGQEVILRCVPISNHLYFYWYRQILGQKVEFLVSFYNNEISEKSEIFDDQFSVERPDGSNFTLKIRSTKLEDSAMYFCASSEDSGGLDTQYFGPGTRLTVL.

The chain employs TRBV20-1 and TRBJ1-3, with D unresolved. This CDR3 region has 13 residues. The germline V gene has CDR1 DFQATT and CDR2 SNEGSKA (reference sequence). V was pared by 3 bases and J by 4 bases, with 10 bases between. The CDR3 DNA reads TGCAGTGCTAGTAAGGTTCCCGGAAACACCATATATTTT. This sequence encodes CSASKVPGNTIYF.

This clonotype was seen repeatedly, ten times or more. V and J are TRBV7-2 and TRBJ2-5; 8 bases map to TRBD2. CDR1 is SGHTA and CDR2 is FQGNSA in the germline V gene. V lost 1 base and J lost 7; bases outside the gene matches: 5. The CDR3 covers 14 residues. The DNA for the CDR3 is TGTGCCAGCAGCTTAGGCCGGGAGGGATGGACCCAGTACTTC. Encoded protein: CASSLGREGWTQYF.

The gene calls are TRBV4-1 and TRBJ2-5; possibly TRBD1 or TRBD2 for D (5 bases each). TRBJ2-1 explains the end of the DNA better; the J call may be wrong. CDR1 is MGHRA and CDR2 is YSYEKL in the germline V gene. This CDR3 is 15 amino acids long. The CDR3 loop reads CASSQGVLQGAEQFF. The CDR3 DNA reads as TGCGCCAGCAGCCAAGGCGTCCTTCAGGGAGCTGAGCAGTTCTTC.